What follows are 12 T cell receptor beta chains derived from one specimen sequenced in a study of T cell responses to AZD1222 COVID-19 vaccine (TCRdb year 2021). In the paper's terms, the time point label means: about 28 days (+/-7) after the second vaccine dose. The receptor library was made with the immunoSEQ multiplex PCR assay. Sourced from immuneACCESS, this table was stored by TCRdb with only in-frame sequences that have V and J called. A share of the clones is absent; for the studies checked, an unresolved V gene accounts for under half, and the remainder has no known explanation. In this sample the table shows roughly 150,000 clones, 90% to 95% of which occur a single time. The top ten constitute over 1.2% of the sample. This sample comprised peripheral blood, obtained 28 days after the second AZD1222 dose. These receptors were taken from an adult who received the AZD1222 COVID-19 vaccine.

In DNA, the CDR3 is TGTGCCAGCTCATGGGGACTAGCGGGAGTCCCCCCCTACAATGAGCAGTTCTTC. Translation: CASSWGLAGVPPYNEQFF. The chain combines TRBV18 with TRBJ2-1; the match to TRBD2 covers 14 bases. V trimming: 5 bases; J trimming: 2 bases; junction bases outside the gene matches: 8. Germline CDR1 is KGHSH and CDR2 is LQKENI. There are 18 residues in the CDR3.

The V gene is TRBV7-2, the J gene TRBJ1-1, with D possibly matching TRBD1 (5 bases). Trimming pared 6 bases from V and 6 bases from J, leaving 8 bases between. CDR1 and CDR2 from the germline V gene are SGHTA and FQGNSA. The CDR3 is 11 residues long. The CDR3, as DNA: TGTGCCAGCAGGAGGGGTCCTGAAGCTTTCTTT. Amino acids: CASRRGPEAFF. The variable domain in full, completed from reference TRBV7-2 and TRBJ1-1, reads GAGVSQSPSNKVTEKGKDVELRCDPISGHTALYWYRQSLGQGLEFLIYFQGNSAPDKSGLPSDRFSAERTGGSVSTLTIQRTQQEDSAVYLCASRRGPEAFFGQGTRLTVV.

V is TRBV5-6 and J is TRBJ1-1; 9 bases align to TRBD1. V dropped 6 bases and J dropped 1; count of bases not matched to a gene: 7. Germline V gives CDR1 SGHDT, CDR2 YYEEEE. The CDR3 covers 15 residues. CDR3 sequence: CASTRWDRENTEAFF. The CDR3 nucleotides are TGTGCCAGCACTCGATGGGACAGGGAGAACACTGAAGCTTTCTTT.

The V and J genes are TRBV5-6 and TRBJ2-4, with D tentatively TRBD2 (5 bases). Germline lookup yields CDR1 SGHDT and CDR2 YYEEEE. V shed 4 bases and J shed 9 bases, with 17 bases lying between them. The CDR3 is 14 amino acids. CDR3 sequence (DNA): TGTGCCAGCAGCCACGGACTCCCCGGTGGCATTCAGTACTTC. Protein sequence: CASSHGLPGGIQYF.

The genes are TRBV4-1 and TRBJ2-3, with 9 bases fitting TRBD2. V shed 2 bases and J 4 bases; nucleotides not matched to a gene: 4. This CDR3 spans 15 amino acids. In germline, CDR1 is MGHRA, CDR2 YSYEKL. The CDR3 reads CASSQTSGRADTQYF. The CDR3 nucleotides read TGCGCCAGCAGCCAAACTAGCGGGCGGGCAGATACGCAGTATTTT.

This chain joins TRBV7-8 and TRBJ1-3; no clear D gene. This CDR3 is built from 12 residues. The V end was cut by 2 bases, the J end by 3 bases, with 2 bases between. CDR1 SGHVS and CDR2 FQNEAQ come from the germline V gene. The CDR3 DNA reads TGTGCCAGCAGCTTAAGTGGAAACACCATATATTTT. It is translated as CASSLSGNTIYF.

CDR3 in DNA: TGTGCCAGCAGCTTAGAGGTAGGGCGGACTGAAGCTTTCTTT. It codes for CASSLEVGRTEAFF. The rearrangement joins TRBV7-9 to TRBJ1-1, with D hard to call. Germline-derived CDR1 and CDR2 are SEHNR and FQNEAQ (reference sequence). V was pared by 1 base and J by 5 bases, with 11 bases between. The CDR3 runs to 14 residues.

The chain carries TRBV6-2 or TRBV6-3 and TRBJ2-2, with D unresolved. CDR1 is MNHEY and CDR2 is SVGEGT in the germline V gene. The ends were cut back, 6 bases at V and 3 bases at J, with 14 bases in the middle. This CDR3 has 15 amino acids. The CDR3 DNA follows: TGTGCCAGCAGCAACGGCCCAGGCCACACCGGGGAGCTGTTTTTT. Translation gives CASSNGPGHTGELFF.

This clone came up a few times. This sequence joins TRBV4-1 and TRBJ2-1, with TRBD2 matching 9 bases. V was clipped by 0 bases and J by 10 bases; unmatched bases: 10. CDR3 length: 16 residues. Per the germline V gene, CDR1 is MGHRA and CDR2 is YSYEKL. Here the CDR3 DNA reads TGCGCCAGCAGCCAAGATCTCGGTAGCGGGAGTCGAGAGCAGTTCTTC. Its protein is CASSQDLGSGSREQFF.

CDR3 coding DNA: TGTGCCAGTAGTATAGTTGGGGCCAACGTCCTGACTTTC. Protein sequence: CASSIVGANVLTF. V usage is TRBV19 and J usage is TRBJ2-6; D gene uncertain. Trimming shortened V by 1 base and J by 3 bases, and 1 base separated the two germline ends. The CDR3 runs to 13 residues. Looked up from germline, CDR1 is LNHDA and CDR2 is SQIVND (reference sequence).

The rearrangement uses TRBV6-5 and TRBJ1-6, with 8 bases matching TRBD1. The CDR3 is 14 amino acids. V was clipped by 7 bases and J by 9 bases; unmatched bases: 8. Germline lookup yields CDR1 MNHEY and CDR2 SVGAGI. The CDR3 DNA reads as TGTGCCAGCAAAAGAGGACAGGGTGCTTCACCCCTCCACTTT. Protein product: CASKRGQGASPLHF.

The V gene is TRBV4-2, the J gene TRBJ1-4, with D unresolved. CDR1 and CDR2 (germline): LGHNA, YNFKEQ. Trimming shortened V by 4 bases and J by 8 bases, and 11 bases separated the two germline ends. The CDR3 has 13 residues. The CDR3 loop reads CASSLRAREKLFF. The DNA for the CDR3 is TGTGCCAGCAGCCTTAGGGCGAGGGAAAAACTGTTTTTT.